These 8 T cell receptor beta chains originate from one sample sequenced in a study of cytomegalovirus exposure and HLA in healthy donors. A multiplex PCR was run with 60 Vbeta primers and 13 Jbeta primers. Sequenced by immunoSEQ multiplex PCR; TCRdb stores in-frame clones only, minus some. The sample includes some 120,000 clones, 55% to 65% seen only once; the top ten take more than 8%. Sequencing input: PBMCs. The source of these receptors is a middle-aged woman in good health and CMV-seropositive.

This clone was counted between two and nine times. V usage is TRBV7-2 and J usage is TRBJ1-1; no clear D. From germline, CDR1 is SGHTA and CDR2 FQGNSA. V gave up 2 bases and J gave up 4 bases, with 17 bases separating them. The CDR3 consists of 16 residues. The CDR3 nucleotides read TGTGCCAGCAGCTTAACCAGCTCTACAGTACGCACTGAAGCTTTCTTT. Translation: CASSLTSSTVRTEAFF.

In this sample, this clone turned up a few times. CDR3 loop: CASSSRMGSPNEKLFF. DNA for the CDR3: TGTGCCAGCAGCTCACGGATGGGGAGCCCTAATGAAAAACTGTTTTTT. This sequence joins TRBV7-9 and TRBJ1-4; D gene ambiguous. Germline V gives CDR1 SEHNR, CDR2 FQNEAQ (reference sequence). This CDR3 contains 16 residues. Trimming cost V 4 bases and J 3 bases, with 15 bases left between them.

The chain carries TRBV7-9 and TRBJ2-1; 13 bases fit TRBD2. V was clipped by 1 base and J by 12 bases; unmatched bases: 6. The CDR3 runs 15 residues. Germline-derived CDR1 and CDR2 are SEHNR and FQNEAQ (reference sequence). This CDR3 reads CASSLGTSGRGGQFF. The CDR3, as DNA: TGTGCCAGCAGCTTAGGGACTAGCGGGAGAGGGGGGCAGTTCTTC.

The CDR3 sequence is CASSQEWLTSNEQFF. In DNA form, the CDR3 reads TGCGCCAGCAGCCAAGAGTGGTTAACTAGCAATGAGCAGTTCTTC. The V gene is TRBV4-3, the J gene TRBJ2-1; tentative D call: TRBD2 (5 bases). The CDR3 spans 15 residues. Per the germline V gene, CDR1 is LGHNA and CDR2 is YSLEER. V was cut by 0 bases and J by 6 bases, with 12 bases left in between.

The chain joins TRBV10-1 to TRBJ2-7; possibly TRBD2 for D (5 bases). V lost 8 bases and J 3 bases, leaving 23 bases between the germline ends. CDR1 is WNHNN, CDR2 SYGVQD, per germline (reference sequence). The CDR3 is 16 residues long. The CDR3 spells CASGELRGRLYYEQYF. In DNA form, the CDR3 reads TGCGCCAGCGGGGAACTCCGGGGAAGACTGTACTACGAGCAGTACTTC.

As DNA, the CDR3 is TGTGCCAGCAGTTCGGGGACTAGCGGGAGTTACGAGCAGTACTTC. This translates into CASSSGTSGSYEQYF. The chain recombines TRBV28 with TRBJ2-7, with 14 bases identical to TRBD2. With 4 bases clipped from V and 4 bases from J, the junction kept 3 bases outside the gene matches. The CDR3 totals 15 residues. From germline, CDR1 is MDHEN and CDR2 SYDVKM.

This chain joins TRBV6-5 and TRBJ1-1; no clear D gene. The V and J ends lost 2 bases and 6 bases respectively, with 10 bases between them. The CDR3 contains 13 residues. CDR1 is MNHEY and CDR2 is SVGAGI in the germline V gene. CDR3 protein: CASSYADLAEAFF. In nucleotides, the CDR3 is TGTGCCAGCAGTTACGCGGATCTGGCTGAAGCTTTCTTT.

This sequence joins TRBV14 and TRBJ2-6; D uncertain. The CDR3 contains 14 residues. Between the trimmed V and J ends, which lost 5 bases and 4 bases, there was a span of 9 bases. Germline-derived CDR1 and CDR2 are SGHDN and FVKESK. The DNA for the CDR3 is TGTGCCAGCAGCTTCCCCCTCGGGGCCAACGTCCTGACTTTC. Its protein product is CASSFPLGANVLTF. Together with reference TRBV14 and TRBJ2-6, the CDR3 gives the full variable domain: EAGVTQFPSHSVIEKGQTVTLRCDPISGHDNLYWYRRVMGKEIKFLLHFVKESKQDESGMPNNRFLAERTGGTYSTLKVQPAELEDSGVYFCASSFPLGANVLTFGAGSRLTVL.